This T cell receptor beta chain was identified during a study of T cells in localized non-small cell lung cancer. Study results and caveats: Without multi-region sequencing, intratumor heterogeneity could not be excluded. In uninvolved adjacent lung, T cell clonality reached its highest value, exceeding tumor.

Per the germline V gene, CDR1 is SNHLY and CDR2 is FYNNEI. The ends were cut back, 0 bases at V and 2 bases at J, with 10 bases in the middle. The CDR3 extends over 15 amino acids. Clones were sequenced by immunoSEQ multiplex PCR, and TCRdb holds only the in-frame ones, with some missing. The data hold 25,000 to 35,000 clones, with approximately 83% observed a single time. This clone was counted a single time. The antigen is undetermined. Sequenced here: peripheral blood mononuclear cells, sampled before any cancer treatment. The receptor comes from a man between 35 and 75 years old with stage III lung adenocarcinoma. The genes are TRBV2 and TRBJ1-2, with a tentative D call TRBD1 (6 bases). The CDR3 DNA sequence: TGTGCCAGCAGTGAAGCACGGACAGCCAACTATGGCTACACCTTC. Its translation: CASSEARTANYGYTF.